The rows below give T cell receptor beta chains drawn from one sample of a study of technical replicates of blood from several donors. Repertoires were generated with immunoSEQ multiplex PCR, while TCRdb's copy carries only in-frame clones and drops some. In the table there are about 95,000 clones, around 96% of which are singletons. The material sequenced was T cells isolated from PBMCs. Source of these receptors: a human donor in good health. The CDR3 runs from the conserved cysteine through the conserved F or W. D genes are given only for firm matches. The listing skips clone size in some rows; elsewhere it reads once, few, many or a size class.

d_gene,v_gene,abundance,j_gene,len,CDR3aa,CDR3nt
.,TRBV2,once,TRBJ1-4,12,CASKQGNEKLFF,TGTGCCAGCAAACAGGGCAATGAAAAACTGTTTTTT
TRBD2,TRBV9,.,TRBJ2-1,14,CASSVGGSSNEQFF,TGTGCCAGCAGCGTAGGCGGGAGCTCCAATGAGCAGTTCTTC
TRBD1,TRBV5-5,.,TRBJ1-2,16,CASSHTSGGGIYGYTF,TGTGCCAGCAGCCACACTTCAGGGGGCGGTATCTATGGCTACACCTTC
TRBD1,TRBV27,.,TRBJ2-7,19,CASSFSGQGVRGGIYEQYF,TGTGCCAGCAGTTTCTCGGGACAGGGGGTCCGGGGCGGAATCTACGAGCAGTACTTC
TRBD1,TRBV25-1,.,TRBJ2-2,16,CASSDSRDRVTGELFF,TGTGCCAGCAGTGACTCCCGGGACAGGGTAACCGGGGAGCTGTTTTTT
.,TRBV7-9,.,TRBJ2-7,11,CASSFSYEQYF,TGTGCCAGCAGCTTTAGCTACGAGCAGTACTTC
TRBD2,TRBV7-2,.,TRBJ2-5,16,CASSRGWREAQETQYF,TGTGCCAGCAGCCGAGGGTGGCGGGAGGCTCAAGAGACCCAGTACTTC
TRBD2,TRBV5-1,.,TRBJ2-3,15,CASSLSSGRVDTQYF,TGCGCCAGCAGCTTGTCTAGCGGGAGGGTAGATACGCAGTATTTT
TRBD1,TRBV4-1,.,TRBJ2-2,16,CASSQGTGSRTGELFF,TGCGCCAGCAGCCAAGGGACAGGGTCTCGCACCGGGGAGCTGTTTTTT
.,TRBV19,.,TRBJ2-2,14,CASIGQRHTGELFF,TGTGCCAGTATAGGACAGAGACACACCGGGGAGCTGTTTTTT
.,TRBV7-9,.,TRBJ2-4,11,CASSRTDIQYF,TGTGCCAGCAGCCGTACGGACATTCAGTACTTC
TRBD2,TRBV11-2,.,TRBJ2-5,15,CASSLGRAGSETQYF,TGTGCCAGCAGCTTAGGACGAGCGGGAAGCGAGACCCAGTACTTC
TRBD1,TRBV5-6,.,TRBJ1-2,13,CASSFQGGNGYTF,TGTGCCAGCAGCTTTCAGGGGGGAAATGGCTACACCTTC
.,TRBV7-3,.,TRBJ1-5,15,CASSPKGDSNQPQHF,TGTGCCAGCAGCCCAAAGGGAGATAGCAATCAGCCCCAGCATTTT
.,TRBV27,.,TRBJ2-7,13,CASSFGRFREQYF,TGTGCCAGCAGTTTCGGCAGGTTTAGGGAGCAGTACTTC
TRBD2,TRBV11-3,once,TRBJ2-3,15,CASSLQLAVRDTQYF,TGTGCCAGCAGCTTGCAACTAGCGGTAAGAGATACGCAGTATTTT
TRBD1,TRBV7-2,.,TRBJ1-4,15,CASSLETGLYEKLFF,TGTGCCAGCAGCCTTGAGACAGGGTTATATGAAAAACTGTTTTTT
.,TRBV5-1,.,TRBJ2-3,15,CASSLGGGRTDTQYF,TGCGCCAGCAGCTTAGGAGGGGGCCGGACAGATACGCAGTATTTT
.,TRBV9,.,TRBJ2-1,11,CASSVAGEQFF,TGTGCCAGCAGCGTAGCCGGTGAGCAGTTCTTC
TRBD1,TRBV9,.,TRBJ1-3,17,CASSLGTGQIPGNTIYF,TGTGCCAGCAGCCTTGGGACAGGCCAAATCCCTGGAAACACCATATATTTT
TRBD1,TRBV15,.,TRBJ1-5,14,CATSTGNYDRDRHF,TGTGCCACCAGCACTGGCAATTATGACAGGGACCGGCATTTT
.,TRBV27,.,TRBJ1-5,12,CASSRGDQPQHF,TGTGCCAGCAGTCGGGGGGATCAGCCCCAGCATTTT
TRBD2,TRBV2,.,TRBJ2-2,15,CASSLSGRASGELFF,TGTGCCAGCAGCCTTAGCGGGAGGGCCTCCGGGGAGCTGTTTTTT
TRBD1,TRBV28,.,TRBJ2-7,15,CASSHIRTGLYEQYF,TGTGCCAGCAGCCATATCAGGACAGGGTTATACGAGCAGTACTTC
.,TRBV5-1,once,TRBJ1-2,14,CASSLGTTLFGYTF,TGCGCCAGCAGCTTAGGGACAACTCTTTTTGGCTACACCTTC
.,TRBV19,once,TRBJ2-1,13,CASSIVLYNEQFF,TGTGCCAGTAGTATAGTTCTCTACAATGAGCAGTTCTTC
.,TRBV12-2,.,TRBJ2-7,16,CASRLAHWQGLSEQYF,TGTGCAAGTCGCTTAGCGCATTGGCAGGGTTTGTCCGAGCAGTACTTC
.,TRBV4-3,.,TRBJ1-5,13,CASSEAVNQPQHF,TGCGCCAGCAGCGAGGCAGTCAATCAGCCCCAGCATTTT
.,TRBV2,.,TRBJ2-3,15,CASSIRDSSTDTQYF,TGTGCCAGCAGTATCCGGGACTCTAGCACAGATACGCAGTATTTT
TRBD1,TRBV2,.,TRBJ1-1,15,CASLRDSSMNTEAFF,TGTGCCAGCCTCCGGGACAGCTCTATGAACACTGAAGCTTTCTTT
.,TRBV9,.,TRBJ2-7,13,CASSGTQGSQQYF,TGTGCCAGCAGCGGGACACAGGGCTCCCAGCAGTACTTC
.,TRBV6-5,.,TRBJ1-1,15,CASSYGHLVNTEAFF,TGTGCCAGCAGTTACGGACACTTGGTGAACACTGAAGCTTTCTTT